This is a list of T cell receptor beta chains from one sample in a study of blood T cell repertoires in COVID-19. TCRdb's table, derived via immunoSEQ multiplex PCR, lists solely in-frame clones and lacks some. Among 35,000 to 45,000 clones listed, about 76% were seen once. Sequenced sample: peripheral blood. The receptors here all came from a man aged 70 or older with active or convalescent COVID-19. Each CDR3 is given with its conserved first and last residue. Fields, in order: V gene, D gene, J gene, clone size, CDR3 DNA, CDR3 protein. The D gene is left open where the match is weak. Size is stated for part of the rows, as once, few or many counts, or as a class when the clone is expanded.

>TRBV11-2|TRBD1|TRBJ1-4|-
TGTGCCAGCAGCCGCGGGACAGCCACTAATGAAAAACTGTTTTTT
CASSRGTATNEKLFF
>TRBV10-3|TRBD1|TRBJ1-2|-
TGTGCCATCAGCACGAACCAGGACAGGGGGAGAGGCTACACCTTC
CAISTNQDRGRGYTF
>TRBV6-5|TRBD2|TRBJ2-7|-
TGTGCCAGCAGTTACTCAATAGCGGGGGGGTACGAGCAGTACTTC
CASSYSIAGGYEQYF
>TRBV28|-|TRBJ2-1|-
TGTGCCAGCAGTTTACCAGGTTTCAATGAGCAGTTCTTC
CASSLPGFNEQFF
>TRBV28|-|TRBJ1-5|-
TGTGCCAGCAGTGGTCCTGGGGACTTGGGGAATCAGCCCCAGCATTTT
CASSGPGDLGNQPQHF
>TRBV5-3|TRBD1|TRBJ1-2|-
TGTGCCAGAAGCTCAGGGACAGGGGTGCGATATGGCTACACCTTC
CARSSGTGVRYGYTF
>TRBV27|TRBD1|TRBJ2-3|-
TGTGCCAGCAGTTCCCCCCTGAGGGGGCGGACAGATACGCAGTATTTT
CASSSPLRGRTDTQYF
>TRBV6-5|TRBD1|TRBJ1-3|-
TGTGCCACGACCGCTCCAGGGGGCCTTGGAAACACCATATATTTT
CATTAPGGLGNTIYF
>TRBV2|-|TRBJ2-1|-
TGTGCCAGCAGTGATCGGGGATATGAGCAGTTCTTC
CASSDRGYEQFF
>TRBV28|-|TRBJ1-1|-
TGTGCCAGCAGAGGGGGGGGCAGCGTGAACACTGAAGCTTTCTTT
CASRGGGSVNTEAFF
>TRBV30|TRBD2|TRBJ2-1|-
TGTGCCTGGAGTGCCGTCGGGGGGACGGAGTTCTTC
CAWSAVGGTEFF
>TRBV27|TRBD2|TRBJ2-1|once
TGTGCCAGCAGCAGAGCGGGGGGGTACGATGAGCAGTTCTTC
CASSRAGGYDEQFF
>TRBV6-5|-|TRBJ1-1|-
TGTGCCAGCAGCCGGACGGTGGAACAGGGTGAAGCTTTCTTT
CASSRTVEQGEAFF
>TRBV29-1|-|TRBJ1-5|-
TGCAGCGTTGACCCCGGGAACAATCAGCCCCAGCATTTT
CSVDPGNNQPQHF
>TRBV5-5|-|TRBJ2-4|-
TGTGCCAGCAGCTTGGGAGGGACCAAAAACATTCAGTACTTC
CASSLGGTKNIQYF
>TRBV29-1|-|TRBJ1-2|-
TGCAGCGTTTTGACAGTTAACTATGGCTACACCTTC
CSVLTVNYGYTF
>TRBV10-2|-|TRBJ2-7|-
TGCGCCAGCAGTGAAACCGGCGAGCAGTACTTC
CASSETGEQYF
>TRBV9|-|TRBJ1-2|-
TGTGCCAGCAGCCCCAGTATAGGGGTCTATGGCTACACCTTC
CASSPSIGVYGYTF
>TRBV7-2|-|TRBJ1-1|-
TGTGCCAGCAGCTTCGACAGCCCTGAAGCTTTCTTT
CASSFDSPEAFF
>TRBV18|-|TRBJ1-5|-
TGTGCCAGCTCCCCTATGGGGGGTGGCAATCAGCCCCAGCATTTT
CASSPMGGGNQPQHF
>TRBV5-1|-|TRBJ1-6|-
TGCGCCAGCAGCCCTAATGGCAGGGTCTATAATTCACCCCTCCACTTT
CASSPNGRVYNSPLHF
>TRBV3-1/TRBV3-2|-|TRBJ2-5|-
TGTGCCAGCGGAGTAGAGACCCAGTACTTC
CASGVETQYF
>TRBV5-1|TRBD1|TRBJ2-1|-
TGCGCCAGCAGCCCGGACAGGGATGAGCAGTTCTTC
CASSPDRDEQFF
>TRBV5-4|TRBD1|TRBJ2-7|-
TGTGCCAGCAGCTTGGGGACAGGTGGCTCCTACGAGCAGTACTTC
CASSLGTGGSYEQYF
>TRBV5-1|TRBD1|TRBJ1-1|-
TGCGCCAGCAGCTCCACAGGGGGAAAGGGCACTGAAGCTTTCTTT
CASSSTGGKGTEAFF
>TRBV5-5|TRBD2|TRBJ2-2|-
TGTGCCAGCAGCTTGGATTTTCGGTCTAGCGGGGGGTCCGGGGAGCTGTTTTTT
CASSLDFRSSGGSGELFF
>TRBV5-1|TRBD2|TRBJ2-3|-
TGCGCCAGCAGCTTGGCGACTAGCGGGGACATAGATACGCAGTATTTT
CASSLATSGDIDTQYF
>TRBV19|-|TRBJ1-5|-
TGTGCCAGTAGTATTAGCAGGGGAAGGGGTTATAGCAATCAGCCCCAGCATTTT
CASSISRGRGYSNQPQHF
>TRBV15|-|TRBJ1-2|-
TGTGCCACCGCCCAAGACCGGGTGTATGGCTACACCTTC
CATAQDRVYGYTF
>TRBV5-1|-|TRBJ1-1|-
TGCGCCAGCAGCGGGGGACACGGTGACCCTGAAGCTTTCTTT
CASSGGHGDPEAFF
>TRBV28|-|TRBJ1-6|-
TGTGCCAGCAGTTCCCCCGTAGCTAATTCACCCCTCCACTTT
CASSSPVANSPLHF
>TRBV7-3|-|TRBJ1-6|-
TGTGCCAGCAGCTTAAGGGCGGGCGGCAATTCACCCCTCCACTTT
CASSLRAGGNSPLHF
>TRBV6-5|-|TRBJ1-5|-
TGTGCCAGCAGTTACTCGATAGTCGGGAATCAGCCCCAGCATTTT
CASSYSIVGNQPQHF
>TRBV5-6|-|TRBJ2-5|-
TGTGCCAGCAGCTTGAGAGAATTTCATAAAGAGACCCAGTACTTC
CASSLREFHKETQYF
>TRBV24-1|-|TRBJ1-3|-
TGTGCCACCAGTGATTTGAAGGGTAGGGGCTCTGGAAACACCATATATTTT
CATSDLKGRGSGNTIYF
>TRBV19|-|TRBJ1-6|few
TGTGCCAGTAGTAACAGCCAACATTCACCCCTCCACTTT
CASSNSQHSPLHF
>TRBV4-1|-|TRBJ1-5|few
TGCGCCAGCAGCCAAGATCGCGATCAGCCCCAGCATTTT
CASSQDRDQPQHF
>TRBV11-2|TRBD1|TRBJ2-2|-
TGTGCCAGCAGCCGACAGGGGGGAACCGGGGAGCTGTTTTTT
CASSRQGGTGELFF
>TRBV2|TRBD1|TRBJ2-1|-
TGTGCCAGCAGTGATCGAGGGACAGTGGGAAATGAGCAGTTCTTC
CASSDRGTVGNEQFF
>TRBV6-5|TRBD1|TRBJ1-1|-
TGTGCCAGCAGTTTGGGGACAGGGTCCATGAACACTGAAGCTTTCTTT
CASSLGTGSMNTEAFF
>TRBV30|-|TRBJ1-2|few
TGTGCCTGGACTCCGGGGGACTATGGCTACACCTTC
CAWTPGDYGYTF
>TRBV5-6|TRBD1|TRBJ1-2|-
TGTGCCAGCAGCTTGCACAGGGGGTCGAATGGCTACACCTTC
CASSLHRGSNGYTF
>TRBV28|-|TRBJ1-4|-
TGTGCCCACCTAGGGGGGGGTGGTGAAAAACTGTTTTTT
CAHLGGGGEKLFF
>TRBV19|TRBD2|TRBJ2-3|once
TGTGCCAGTAGTATAATGGGGACTAGCGGGAGGGCAGATACGCAGTATTTT
CASSIMGTSGRADTQYF
>TRBV7-8|-|TRBJ2-3|-
TGTGCCAGCAGCTTAGTTGAACTAGCTAGCACAGATACGCAGTATTTT
CASSLVELASTDTQYF
>TRBV2|TRBD2|TRBJ2-7|-
TGTGCCAGCATGGGGGGGGGTTACGAGCAGTACTTC
CASMGGGYEQYF
>TRBV5-4|-|TRBJ1-4|once
TGTGCCAGCAGCAGCAGGGAAAGTCAAGAAAAACTGTTTTTT
CASSSRESQEKLFF
>TRBV10-2|TRBD1|TRBJ1-2|-
TGCGCCAGCAAAACCGGACAGGGATCCACTAACTATGGCTACACCTTC
CASKTGQGSTNYGYTF
>TRBV13|-|TRBJ1-2|-
TGTGCCAGCATCCGTGGGGGGGGAGAATATGGCTACACCTTC
CASIRGGGEYGYTF
>TRBV29-1|-|TRBJ1-2|-
TGCAGCGTTGAGGACACAGGTGGAGGGGCGCGGGGCTACACCTTC
CSVEDTGGGARGYTF
>TRBV5-5|TRBD2|TRBJ2-1|-
TGTGCCAGCAGGAGAGCGGGGGAAACTTACAATGAGCAGTTCTTC
CASRRAGETYNEQFF
>TRBV5-1|TRBD1|TRBJ1-2|-
TGCGCCAGCAGCCTGGGGGACAGCGATGGCTACACCTTC
CASSLGDSDGYTF
>TRBV7-9|TRBD2|TRBJ2-7|-
TGTGCCTCTGGGGAGGGCTACGAGCAGTACTTC
CASGEGYEQYF
>TRBV19|-|TRBJ2-1|once
TGTGCCAGTAGCGGGGGGCCTTCCTACAATGAGCAGTTCTTC
CASSGGPSYNEQFF
>TRBV5-1|-|TRBJ2-2|-
TGCGCCAGCAGCTTCTCCGCCGGTTCCGGGGAGCTGTTTTTT
CASSFSAGSGELFF